The rows below give T cell receptor beta chains drawn from one sample of a study of cytomegalovirus exposure and HLA in healthy donors. Sequencing used immunoSEQ multiplex PCR; TCRdb keeps in-frame clones, though not all of them. Here the sample spans roughly 110,000 clones, under 85% being singletons. Material for sequencing was PBMCs. The receptors were sampled from a male donor in good health and CMV-seronegative. CDR3s include the opening cysteine and the closing phenylalanine or tryptophan. D genes are given only for firm matches. The size entry is marked missing in some rows and otherwise reads once, few, many or a size class.

j_gene,v_gene,abundance,d_gene,CDR3nt,CDR3aa
TRBJ2-5,TRBV28,.,TRBD1,TGTGCCAGCAGTTTTAAGGGGGCAGCTGGAGAGACCCAGTACTTC,CASSFKGAAGETQYF
TRBJ2-4,TRBV5-6,few,TRBD2,TGTGCCAGCAGCTTGGCGGCTAGCGGGGCTGCCAAAAACATTCAGTACTTC,CASSLAASGAAKNIQYF
TRBJ2-3,TRBV5-1,.,.,TGCGCCAGCAGCCCCCGAGGGGGACTAAGCACAGATACGCAGTATTTT,CASSPRGGLSTDTQYF
TRBJ2-7,TRBV7-8,.,.,TGTGCCAGCAGCCCAGGGAAGACCTACGAGCAGTACTTC,CASSPGKTYEQYF
TRBJ2-7,TRBV27,.,.,TGTGCCAGCAGCCTACAGGGTGGGGAGCAGTACTTC,CASSLQGGEQYF
TRBJ1-1,TRBV28,.,TRBD1,TGTGCCAGCAGTTTTAGGGACAGGTTCGGGAAAGCTTTCTTT,CASSFRDRFGKAFF
TRBJ2-7,TRBV18,.,.,TGTGCCAGCTCACCGGACACCTCCTACGAGCAGTACTTC,CASSPDTSYEQYF
TRBJ1-2,TRBV6-1,.,.,TGTGCCAGCACCGAGGGTAGTCTCATGAACTATGGCTACACCTTC,CASTEGSLMNYGYTF
TRBJ1-5,TRBV6-5,.,.,TGTGCCAGCAGCCGAGGGTGGGGGGATCAGCCCCAGCATTTT,CASSRGWGDQPQHF
TRBJ1-4,TRBV6-6,.,.,TGTGCCAGCAGCCCCTTCACCGGGACTCTTGAGGAAAAACTGTTTTTT,CASSPFTGTLEEKLFF
TRBJ2-1,TRBV18,.,TRBD2,TGTGCCAGCTCACAAAAACAGGGACTAGCGGGATGGGAGCAGTTCTTC,CASSQKQGLAGWEQFF
TRBJ2-2,TRBV7-7,few,TRBD1,TGTGCCAGCAGCTTAGGGACAGGGAACACCGGGGAGCTGTTTTTT,CASSLGTGNTGELFF
TRBJ2-7,TRBV4-2,.,.,TGTGCCAGCAGCCAAGAGCGCTTCCTCGAGCAGTACTTC,CASSQERFLEQYF
TRBJ2-5,TRBV12-5,.,.,TGTGCTAGTGGCGAACCAGGGGAGACCCAGTACTTC,CASGEPGETQYF
TRBJ2-7,TRBV28,.,.,TGTGCCAGCAGGAACAGGGTTGGCGAGCAGTACTTC,CASRNRVGEQYF
TRBJ1-2,TRBV27,.,TRBD1,TGTGCCAGCAAACTTTTGCCGGGACAGGGCTCGGGCTACACCTTC,CASKLLPGQGSGYTF
TRBJ2-7,TRBV28,.,.,TGTGCCAGCAGGTCCTACTACGAGCAGTACTTC,CASRSYYEQYF
TRBJ2-1,TRBV27,.,TRBD2,TGTGCCAGCCGACTAGCAGAATACAATGAGCAGTTCTTC,CASRLAEYNEQFF
TRBJ1-3,TRBV6-4,.,.,TGTGCCAGCAGTGTGCGGCCAGAATGTTCTGGAAACACCATATATTTT,CASSVRPECSGNTIYF
TRBJ1-4,TRBV7-2,.,.,TGTGCCAGCAGCTCTGGGCGGGGCCGGGGAGAGGGAAAACTGTTTTTT,CASSSGRGRGEGKLFF
TRBJ2-2,TRBV12-5,.,.,TGTGCTAGTGGTTTTACAGGGTCTCCCGGGGAGCTGTTTTTT,CASGFTGSPGELFF
TRBJ1-2,TRBV28,.,.,TGTGCCAGCAGTCCCCAGACAGGCTATGGCTACACCTTC,CASSPQTGYGYTF
TRBJ2-1,TRBV15,once,TRBD2,TGTGCCACCAGCGGGGGGACTAGCGGGAGACGAACCTACAATGAGCAGTTCTTC,CATSGGTSGRRTYNEQFF
TRBJ1-1,TRBV11-1,.,.,TGTGCCAGCAGCTCCAGGGCGACAGCTTTCTTT,CASSSRATAFF
TRBJ2-5,TRBV5-1,.,.,TGCGCCAGCAGCTTGTGGAGGGGCGGAGAGACCCAGTACTTC,CASSLWRGGETQYF
TRBJ2-7,TRBV15,.,TRBD1,TGTGCCACCAGCAGGGGGACAGGGGGCTCCTACGAGCAGTACTTC,CATSRGTGGSYEQYF
TRBJ2-3,TRBV6-4,.,TRBD1,TGTGCCAGCAGTAGACAGGGAGCGACAGATACGCAGTATTTT,CASSRQGATDTQYF
TRBJ1-1,TRBV27,.,.,TGTGCCAGCAGTTGGGGGGGGGTGATGAACACTGAAGCTTTCTTT,CASSWGGVMNTEAFF
TRBJ2-7,TRBV4-2,.,TRBD1,TGTGCCAGCAGCCAAGGGGACAGCTACGAGCAGTACTTC,CASSQGDSYEQYF
TRBJ2-1,TRBV28,.,TRBD1,TGTGCCAGCCATTCCAACTTGGGCAGGGGGAACAATGAGCAGTTCTTC,CASHSNLGRGNNEQFF
TRBJ2-7,TRBV7-9,.,.,TGTGCCAGCAGCTTAAGTTGGAGCCGGCAGTACTTC,CASSLSWSRQYF
TRBJ2-5,TRBV5-5,once,TRBD2,TGTGCCAGCAGCTCCTCGCTAGCGGGGGGCCTGGAGACCCAGTACTTC,CASSSSLAGGLETQYF
TRBJ1-3,TRBV6-1,.,.,TGTGCCACCCTAGTAGGGGCGCCTGGAAACACCATATATTTT,CATLVGAPGNTIYF
TRBJ2-7,TRBV6-1,.,.,TGTGCCAGCAGTGATCCCGCAGGGCGTGTGCAGTACTTC,CASSDPAGRVQYF
TRBJ1-1,TRBV7-9,few,TRBD1,TGTGCCAGCAGCTTATGGCGGTGGGGACAGAGCATGAACACTGAAGCTTTCTTT,CASSLWRWGQSMNTEAFF
TRBJ2-7,TRBV6-1,.,.,TGTGCCAGCAGTGAAATTGTGTCTAGCTCCGAGCAGTACTTC,CASSEIVSSSEQYF
TRBJ2-1,TRBV29-1,.,.,TGCAGCGTTGTTGGGAGTTCAAGCTCCTACAATGAGCAGTTCTTC,CSVVGSSSSYNEQFF
TRBJ2-3,TRBV19,.,TRBD1,TGTGCCAGTAGTTCTCTGGGACAGGGTGGCGCAGATACGCAGTATTTT,CASSSLGQGGADTQYF
TRBJ2-1,TRBV29-1,few,TRBD2,TGCAGCGTCGACTTATGGACTAGCTCCTACAATGAGCAGTTCTTC,CSVDLWTSSYNEQFF
TRBJ2-3,TRBV9,.,.,TGTGCCAGCAGCCCTATGTCGGATACGCAGTATTTT,CASSPMSDTQYF
TRBJ2-7,TRBV7-2,.,TRBD2,TGTGCCAGCAGCCCCGGGACTAGCGGGAGTTACGAGCAGTACTTC,CASSPGTSGSYEQYF
TRBJ2-2,TRBV6-1,once,TRBD2,TGTGCCAGCAGTGGGTCGGTCGGGCTAGCGGACTACACCGGGGAGCTGTTTTTT,CASSGSVGLADYTGELFF
TRBJ1-2,TRBV9,.,TRBD1,TGTGCCAGCAGCCCACGGACAGGGGTTGGTGGCTACACCTTC,CASSPRTGVGGYTF
TRBJ2-1,TRBV15,.,.,TGTGCCACCAACACTTTCGACAGTAACAATGAGCAGTTCTTC,CATNTFDSNNEQFF
TRBJ2-3,TRBV28,.,.,TGTGCCAGCAGTCTTCCTGCTCAGGGTCTAACGGGAGTTCCAGATACGCAGTATTTT,CASSLPAQGLTGVPDTQYF
TRBJ2-1,TRBV9,.,.,TGTGCCAGCAGCGTAGAGACGGGAGTATACAATGAGCAGTTCTTC,CASSVETGVYNEQFF
TRBJ2-1,TRBV7-6,few,.,TGTGCCAGCAGCGCAGGGATTGAGCAGTTCTTC,CASSAGIEQFF
TRBJ1-2,TRBV4-2,.,TRBD1,TGTGCCAGCAGCCAGCCGGGACAGTTCTATGGCTACACCTTC,CASSQPGQFYGYTF
TRBJ1-2,TRBV9,.,TRBD1,TGTGCCAGCAGCAGAGCCGGGACAGGGGGCACTAACTATGGCTACACCTTC,CASSRAGTGGTNYGYTF
TRBJ2-3,TRBV7-3,.,.,TGTGCCAGCAGCTTAGGGCTCCGCACAGATACGCAGTATTTT,CASSLGLRTDTQYF
TRBJ2-1,TRBV7-8,.,TRBD2,TGTGCCAGCAGCCACGCCGGGACTAGCGGGAGAAACAATGAGCAGTTCTTC,CASSHAGTSGRNNEQFF
TRBJ2-7,TRBV27,.,TRBD2,TGTGCCAGCAGTTTAATCGCCGCAGCGGGAGGGTTTGAGCAGTACTTC,CASSLIAAAGGFEQYF
TRBJ1-1,TRBV6-5,few,.,TGTGCCAGCAGTTACTCGACACAGGGTAACACTGAAGCTTTCTTT,CASSYSTQGNTEAFF
TRBJ1-1,TRBV19,few,TRBD1,TGTGCCAGTAGTCCACGTGGACAGGGCACTGAAGCTTTCTTT,CASSPRGQGTEAFF
TRBJ2-1,TRBV19,.,TRBD2,TGTGCCAGTAGTCTACTAGCGGGAGGTAATGAGCAGTTCTTC,CASSLLAGGNEQFF